This is a list of T cell receptor beta chains from one sample in a study of cytomegalovirus exposure and HLA in healthy donors. Data came from immunoSEQ multiplex PCR; TCRdb stores just in-frame clones and leaves some out. This table has 120,000 or so clones, about 80% appearing once. Sequencing used PBMCs. The receptors come from a woman in her forties or fifties in good health and CMV-seropositive. The CDR3 runs from the conserved cysteine through the conserved F or W. A D gene is named only where the DNA matches it firmly. The listing skips clone size in some rows; elsewhere it reads once, few, many or a size class.

V gene	J gene	clone size	D gene	CDR3 DNA	CDR3 protein
TRBV15	TRBJ1-5	-	-	TGTGCCACCAGCAGACAGGGAGGCCAGCCCCAGCATTTT	CATSRQGGQPQHF
TRBV5-4	TRBJ2-1	-	-	TGTGCCAGCAGCCTAGACGCAAGGTCCGAGTTCTTC	CASSLDARSEFF
TRBV29-1	TRBJ2-2	-	TRBD1	TGCAGCGGGAGATCGACAGGGGGAGACGAGGAGCTGTTTTTT	CSGRSTGGDEELFF
TRBV20-1	TRBJ1-1	few	-	TGCAGTGCCAAGGGAGCCGTTGAAGCTTTCTTT	CSAKGAVEAFF
TRBV7-9	TRBJ1-1	-	-	TGTGCCAGCACCCTAGGGGGAGGGGGCACTGAAGCTTTCTTT	CASTLGGGGTEAFF
TRBV30	TRBJ2-7	-	TRBD1	TGTGCCTGGAGTGGGGACAGGTTCTACGAGCAGTACTTC	CAWSGDRFYEQYF
TRBV7-2	TRBJ2-5	few	TRBD1	TGTGCCAGCAGCTTAGGATTCCGGGACAGGCTACAAGAGACCCAGTACTTC	CASSLGFRDRLQETQYF
TRBV7-2	TRBJ1-2	-	-	TGTGCCAGCAGCCGGGGCGGGGGCTCGCTAGGCTACACCTTC	CASSRGGGSLGYTF
TRBV7-9	TRBJ1-2	-	TRBD1	TGTGCCAGCAGATCGACAGGGTTAACTGGCTACACCTTC	CASRSTGLTGYTF
TRBV7-2	TRBJ2-1	-	-	TGTGCCAGCAGCTTAGTAACACGGGTTGAGCAGTTCTTC	CASSLVTRVEQFF
TRBV30	TRBJ1-2	-	-	TGTGCTCGACAGCGGGGGGCTGGCTACACCTTC	CARQRGAGYTF
TRBV2	TRBJ2-7	-	-	TGTGCCAGCAGTGACGGACATACCTACGAGCAGTACTTC	CASSDGHTYEQYF
TRBV29-1	TRBJ2-3	-	TRBD1	TGCAGCGTAGACACAGGGGCAGATACGCAGTATTTT	CSVDTGADTQYF
TRBV18	TRBJ1-2	-	TRBD1	TGTGCCAGCTCACCACGGGGACAGAACTATGGCTACACCTTC	CASSPRGQNYGYTF
TRBV30	TRBJ2-7	-	TRBD1	TGTGCCTGGGATAGACAGGGGTATGACCGTTACGAGCAGTACTTC	CAWDRQGYDRYEQYF
TRBV30	TRBJ1-2	-	-	TGTGCCTGGAGGAACAGGGCGACTACTAACTATGGCTACACCTTC	CAWRNRATTNYGYTF
TRBV6-5	TRBJ1-2	-	TRBD1	TGTGCCAGCAGACGGACAGGTCCCCCTTATGGCTACACCTTC	CASRRTGPPYGYTF
TRBV7-8	TRBJ1-6	-	-	TGTGCCAGCAGCTTAGTGGGGCCTCGACAACATAATTCACCCCTCCACTTT	CASSLVGPRQHNSPLHF
TRBV9	TRBJ1-1	once	TRBD1	TGTGCCAGCAGCCCTAGGACAGGGGGCAACACTGAAGCTTTCTTT	CASSPRTGGNTEAFF
TRBV5-1	TRBJ2-5	-	TRBD2	TGCGCCAGCAGCTTGGGACTAGCGGCACTAAACCAAGAGACCCAGTACTTC	CASSLGLAALNQETQYF
TRBV5-1	TRBJ1-1	-	TRBD1	TGCGCCAGCAGGTACAGGGGGGAGACTGAAGCTTTCTTT	CASRYRGETEAFF
TRBV9	TRBJ1-1	medium-sized	-	TGTGCCAGCAGCATTGGACCGGGAGACACTGAAGCTTTCTTT	CASSIGPGDTEAFF
TRBV2	TRBJ2-7	-	TRBD2	TGTGCCAGCAGGGTAGCGGGACCTTACGAGCAGTACTTC	CASRVAGPYEQYF
TRBV5-1	TRBJ1-2	-	TRBD1	TGCGCCAGCAGCAACAGGGGCACCTCCTATGGCTACACCTTC	CASSNRGTSYGYTF
TRBV5-8	TRBJ1-1	-	-	TGTGCCGGCAGCCTCCAGTGGAACACTGAAGCTTTCTTT	CAGSLQWNTEAFF
TRBV18	TRBJ2-3	-	-	TGTGCCAGCTCACCTACCGGGACAGATACGCAGTATTTT	CASSPTGTDTQYF
TRBV15	TRBJ2-1	few	TRBD2	TGTGCCACCAGCAGAGGGCGGGAGGGGGATGAGCAGTTCTTC	CATSRGREGDEQFF
TRBV30	TRBJ2-7	-	-	TGTGCCTGGAGTGACGGGAGCCTCACACTTTACGAGCAGTACTTC	CAWSDGSLTLYEQYF
TRBV6-5	TRBJ2-7	-	-	TGTGCCAGCAGTTACCAGGGGCCTACCTACGAGCAGTACTTC	CASSYQGPTYEQYF
TRBV11-3	TRBJ1-2	-	-	TGTGCCAGCAGCTTAGATTTTCGGTTCCTCTATGGCTACACCTTC	CASSLDFRFLYGYTF
TRBV7-2	TRBJ2-7	-	-	TGTGCCAGCACCATCGGAGGAAGGTACGAGCAGTACTTC	CASTIGGRYEQYF
TRBV5-5	TRBJ2-5	-	-	TGTGCCAGCAGCCCCCGCAGGACAGAAGAGACCCAGTACTTC	CASSPRRTEETQYF
TRBV7-9	TRBJ2-3	-	TRBD2	TGTGCCAGCAGCTTGGGCCCTAGCGGGAGCACAGATACGCAGTATTTT	CASSLGPSGSTDTQYF
TRBV2	TRBJ2-2	-	TRBD1	TGTGCCAGCAGTACATGGACAGGGGAGAACACCGGGGAGCTGTTTTTT	CASSTWTGENTGELFF
TRBV9	TRBJ2-2	-	-	TGTGCCAGCAGCGTTCAGGGGCCGAACACCGGGGAGCTGTTTTTT	CASSVQGPNTGELFF
TRBV5-4	TRBJ2-7	-	TRBD2	TGTGCCAGCAGCTTGTCTAGCGGCTCCTACGAGCAGTACTTC	CASSLSSGSYEQYF
TRBV6-5	TRBJ2-1	-	TRBD2	TGTGCCAGCAGCCCTAGCGGCCTTTACAATGAGCAGTTCTTC	CASSPSGLYNEQFF
TRBV7-2	TRBJ2-3	-	TRBD2	TGTGCCAGCAGCCTCCTGCGTTCATCGGGAGGGCCCCGGGAGTATTTT	CASSLLRSSGGPREYF
TRBV11-2	TRBJ2-3	-	-	TGTGCCAGCAGGAGGTTAGGGGCAGATACGCAGTATTTT	CASRRLGADTQYF
TRBV5-1	TRBJ2-7	once	-	TGCGCCAGCAGCTTGGAAGGGGGTCGGTACGAGCAGTACTTC	CASSLEGGRYEQYF
TRBV5-1	TRBJ1-1	-	-	TGCGCCAGCAGCTTGGAGGCCAGGAAGGACACTGAAGCTTTCTTT	CASSLEARKDTEAFF
TRBV6-5	TRBJ2-2	-	-	TGTGCCAGCAGTTTCAGGGGCACCGGGGAGCTGTTTTTT	CASSFRGTGELFF
TRBV6-6	TRBJ1-2	few	-	TGTGCCAGCAGTTACTCCCCGGGGGTGGGCTATGGCTACACCTTC	CASSYSPGVGYGYTF
TRBV5-1	TRBJ1-4	-	-	TGCGCCAGCCATGGGCCCGGTAATGAAAAACTGTTTTTT	CASHGPGNEKLFF
TRBV6-1	TRBJ1-5	-	-	TGTGCCAGCAGTGATACTTGGGGCGGTCAGCCCCAGCATTTT	CASSDTWGGQPQHF
TRBV11-2	TRBJ1-3	-	TRBD1	TGTGCCAGCAGCTCTTTCGGGACAGGCTCTGGAAACACCATATATTTT	CASSSFGTGSGNTIYF
TRBV13	TRBJ1-1	-	-	TGTGCCAGCAGCTTAACAGGGAACACTGAAGCTTTCTTT	CASSLTGNTEAFF
TRBV4-3	TRBJ1-2	-	-	TGCGCCAGCAGCCAGGTCCACAGGGATTGGCAGGGCTACACCTTC	CASSQVHRDWQGYTF
TRBV18	TRBJ1-1	few	-	TGTGCCAGCTCTAACAACATGAACACTGAAGCTTTCTTT	CASSNNMNTEAFF
TRBV30	TRBJ1-1	-	-	TGTGCCTGGAGTAGACTGTTGAACACTGAAGCTTTCTTT	CAWSRLLNTEAFF
TRBV6-5	TRBJ2-1	-	TRBD2	TGTGCCAGCAGTTACTCAGCGGGGGCGAGAGGGGAGCAGTTCTTC	CASSYSAGARGEQFF